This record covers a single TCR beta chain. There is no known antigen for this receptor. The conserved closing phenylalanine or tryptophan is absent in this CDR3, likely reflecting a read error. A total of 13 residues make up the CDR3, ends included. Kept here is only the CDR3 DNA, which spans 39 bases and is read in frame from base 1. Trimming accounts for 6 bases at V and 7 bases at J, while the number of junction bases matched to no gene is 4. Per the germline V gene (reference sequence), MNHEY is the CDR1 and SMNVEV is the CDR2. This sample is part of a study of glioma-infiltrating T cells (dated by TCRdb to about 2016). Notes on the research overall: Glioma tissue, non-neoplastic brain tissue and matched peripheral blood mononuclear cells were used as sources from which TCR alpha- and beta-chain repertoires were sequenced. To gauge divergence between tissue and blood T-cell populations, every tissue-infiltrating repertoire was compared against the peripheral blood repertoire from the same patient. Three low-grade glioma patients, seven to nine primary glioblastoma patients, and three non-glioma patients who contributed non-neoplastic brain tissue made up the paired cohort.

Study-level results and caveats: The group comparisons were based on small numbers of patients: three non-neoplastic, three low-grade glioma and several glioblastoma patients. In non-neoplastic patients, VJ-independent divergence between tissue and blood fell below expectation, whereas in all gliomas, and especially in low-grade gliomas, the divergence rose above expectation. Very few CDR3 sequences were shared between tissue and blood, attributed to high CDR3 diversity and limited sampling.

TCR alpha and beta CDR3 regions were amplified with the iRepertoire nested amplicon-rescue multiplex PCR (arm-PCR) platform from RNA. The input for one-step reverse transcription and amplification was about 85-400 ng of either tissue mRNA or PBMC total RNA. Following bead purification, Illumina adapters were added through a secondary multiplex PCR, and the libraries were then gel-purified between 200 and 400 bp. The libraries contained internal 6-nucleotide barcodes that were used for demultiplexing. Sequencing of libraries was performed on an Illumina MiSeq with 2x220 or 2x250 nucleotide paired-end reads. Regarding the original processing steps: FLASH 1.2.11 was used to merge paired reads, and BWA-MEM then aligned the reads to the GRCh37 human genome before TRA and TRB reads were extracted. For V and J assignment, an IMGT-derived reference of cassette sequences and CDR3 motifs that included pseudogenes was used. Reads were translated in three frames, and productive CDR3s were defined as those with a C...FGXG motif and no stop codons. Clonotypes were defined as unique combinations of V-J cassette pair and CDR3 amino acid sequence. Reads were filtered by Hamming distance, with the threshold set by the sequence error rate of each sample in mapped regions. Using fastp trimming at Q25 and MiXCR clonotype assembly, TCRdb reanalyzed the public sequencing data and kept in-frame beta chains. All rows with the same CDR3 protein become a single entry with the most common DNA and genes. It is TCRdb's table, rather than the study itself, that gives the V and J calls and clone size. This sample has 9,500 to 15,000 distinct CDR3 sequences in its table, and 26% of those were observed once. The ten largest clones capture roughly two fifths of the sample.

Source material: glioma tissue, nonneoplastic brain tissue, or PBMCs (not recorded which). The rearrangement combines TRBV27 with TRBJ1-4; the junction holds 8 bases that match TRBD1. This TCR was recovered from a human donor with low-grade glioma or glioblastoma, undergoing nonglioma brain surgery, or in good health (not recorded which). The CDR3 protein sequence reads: CASRAGGREKLFS. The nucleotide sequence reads TGTGCCAGCAGGGCAGGGGGCCGTGAAAAACTGTTTTCT.